Presented here are 7 T cell receptor beta chains from one specimen sequenced in a study of T cells in Graves' hyperthyroidism and ophthalmopathy. RNA transcripts gave rise to amplified TCR beta CDR3 regions. First-round RT-PCR with HTBI primers amplified the TCR CDR3 region. TCRdb called the multiplex PCR reads again in MiXCR, with one record for every CDR3 protein. This sample has fewer than 350,000 distinct CDR3 sequences, with roughly 15% found just once. The source material was blood. The receptors originated from a woman aged 45 to 65 with Graves' hyperthyroidism that later progressed to Graves' ophthalmopathy.

This clonotype came up a few times. The CDR3 DNA follows: TGTGCCAGCAGCCAAGACCTAGCGGTCGTCACCGGGGAGCTGTTTTTT. It is translated as CASSQDLAVVTGELFF. V is TRBV3-1 and J is TRBJ2-2, with 7 bases aligning to TRBD2. This CDR3 has 16 amino acids. Germline V lookup: CDR1 LGHDT, CDR2 YNNKEL (reference sequence). The V and J ends lost 0 bases and 4 bases, in that order; junction bases with no gene match: 5.

This clonotype has ten or more counts. In nucleotides, the CDR3 is TGTGCCAGCAGCTTTAGCGGGAGAGGGACCGGGGAGCTGTTTTTT. It encodes CASSFSGRGTGELFF. This chain links TRBV5-5 with TRBJ2-2, with 9 bases identical to TRBD2. Per germline, CDR1 SGHKS and CDR2 YYEKEE (reference sequence). J was trimmed by 5 bases and V by 2 bases; bases with no gene match: 4. The CDR3 consists of 15 residues.

This clonotype was seen many times. The chain uses TRBV19 and TRBJ1-1, with 7 bases that match TRBD1. The CDR3 has 12 residues. The ends lost 3 bases at V and 9 bases at J; junction bases unmatched: 4. Per germline, CDR1 LNHDA and CDR2 SQIVND (reference sequence). The CDR3 reads CASSIMGQKAFF. As DNA, the CDR3 is TGTGCCAGTAGTATTATGGGACAGAAAGCTTTCTTT.

About this clonotype itself: With a much larger clone just one base away, this may be a read error. The V call is TRBV7-9, the J call TRBJ2-3; no definite D call. CDR1 SEHNR and CDR2 FQNEAQ come from the germline V gene (reference sequence). This CDR3 comprises 14 residues. Deletions cut 1 base from V and 4 bases from J, with 9 bases between. The CDR3 nucleotides are TGTGCCAGCAGCTTAGGTGGGGTCGCAGATACGCAGTATTTT. It specifies CASSLGGVADTQYF.

The sample holds many counts of this clonotype. The chain has TRBV2 and TRBJ1-5; a possible D gene is TRBD1 (6 bases). The V gene lost 6 bases and the J gene lost 1 base, with 16 bases spanning the gap. This CDR3 spans 16 amino acids. Looked up from germline, CDR1 is SNHLY and CDR2 is FYNNEI. The CDR3 sequence: CASRGQGRGSNQPQHF. Written as DNA, the CDR3 is TGTGCCAGCAGGGGCCAGGGGAGGGGGAGCAATCAGCCCCAGCATTTT.

Many counts were recorded for this clonotype. The chain is built from TRBV5-1 and TRBJ2-3; D possibly corresponds to TRBD1 (6 bases). Germline lookup yields CDR1 SGHRS and CDR2 YFSETQ. Trimming cost V 3 bases and J 2 bases, with 13 bases left between them. The CDR3 runs 15 residues. The CDR3 DNA sequence: TGCGCCAGCAGCTCACCGACAGGAGCCACAGATACGCAGTATTTT. Encoded protein: CASSSPTGATDTQYF.

With respect to this clonotype: This may be a read error: a much more frequent sequence differs by one nucleotide. V is TRBV27 and J is TRBJ1-4; D gene unclear. Germline assignment: CDR1 MNHEY and CDR2 SMNVEV (reference sequence). The CDR3 runs to 15 residues. The V and J ends lost 11 bases and 2 bases respectively, with 18 bases between them. CDR3 region: CAGRGNGVTNEKLFF. The CDR3 DNA reads TGTGCCGGCCGAGGAAATGGAGTTACTAATGAAAAACTGTTTTTT.